The clone carrying this T cell receptor (beta chain) was observed a single time. Its antigen is undetermined. Naive CD8 cells, CD45RO-negative and positively selected for CCR7, excluded terminally differentiated effector memory CD45RA+ cells. The V gene end was trimmed by 2 bases and the J gene end by 5 bases; junction bases not matched to a gene: 5. Germline-derived CDR1 and CDR2 are MNHNY and SVGAGI (reference sequence). This CDR3 is built from 14 residues. The authors distributed each subset's genomic DNA evenly over several immunoSEQ plates. Assay: immunoSEQ multiplex PCR; the TCRdb copy retains only in-frame clones and omits some. The data hold roughly 2.1 million clones, with 90% to 95% observed a single time. These data come from a study of shared clonotypes between healthy human individuals. Across the whole study: Each donor's CD4 naive and CD4 memory cells filled three plates apiece, CD8 naive two, and CD8 memory one. General study results and limits: Genetic and exposure-history diversity was limited by the few donors.

Material: naive CD8+ T cells from PBMCs. V is TRBV6-6 and J is TRBJ2-5; 7 bases are shared with TRBD2. This receptor was taken from a man between 18 and 29 years old in good health. Some clones in this sample may be carry-over from other donors' samples. The CDR3 spells CASSYVLADETQYF. The CDR3 DNA is TGTGCCAGCAGTTACGTCCTAGCGGATGAGACCCAGTACTTC.